The 10 T cell receptor beta chains in this list originate from one sample, sequenced in a study of cytomegalovirus exposure and HLA in healthy donors. With 60 Vbeta and 13 Jbeta primers, the PCR was carried out. Produced via immunoSEQ multiplex PCR; TCRdb's table is partial and in-frame only. This table holds 180,000 or so clones, roughly a tenth found once. Material for sequencing was PBMCs. The origin of the receptors is a woman in her twenties or thirties in good health and CMV-seropositive.

The chain recombines TRBV2 with TRBJ2-5; 14 nucleotides agree with TRBD2. The junction had 10 bases not matched to a gene; V was cut back by 6 bases and J by 1 base. There are 18 residues in the CDR3. Germline CDR1 and CDR2: SNHLY and FYNNEI. The CDR3 DNA reads TGTGCCAGCAGCCGACTAGCGGGAGGGGGCGGTCTCCAAGAGACCCAGTACTTC. Its translation: CASSRLAGGGGLQETQYF.

In its sample, this clone was seen a few times. The V call is TRBV2, the J call TRBJ1-4, with TRBD1 matching 8 bases. J lost 8 bases, V lost 4 bases, and 9 bases had no gene match. Germline loops: CDR1 SNHLY, CDR2 FYNNEI. The CDR3 totals 15 residues. CDR3 loop: CASSGSGTGPEKLFF. The CDR3 bases are TGTGCCAGCAGTGGTTCCGGGACAGGACCCGAAAAACTGTTTTTT.

This clone came up a few times. V and J are TRBV28 and TRBJ2-1, with 10 bases fitting TRBD2. The J segment lost 7 bases and the V segment lost 6 bases, leaving 9 bases of the junction unmatched. Germline CDR1 is MDHEN and CDR2 is SYDVKM. This CDR3 has 15 residues. The CDR3 DNA reads as TGTGCCAGCAGCCCCCTAGCGGGAGCAATGAATGAGCAGTTCTTC. The encoded protein is CASSPLAGAMNEQFF.

The genes are TRBV13 and TRBJ2-5; D is ambiguous. Trimming shortened V by 0 bases and J by 5 bases, and 13 bases separated the two germline ends. CDR3 length: 15 amino acids. Looked up from germline, CDR1 is PRHDT and CDR2 is FYEKMQ (reference sequence). CDR3 protein: CASSLGPSSRETQYF. The CDR3 region has the DNA TGTGCCAGCAGCTTAGGCCCGTCTTCTAGGGAGACCCAGTACTTC.

The table lists this clone with a few counts. In DNA, the CDR3 is TGTGCCAGCAGACAGACCCATAGCAATCAGCCCCAGCATTTT. Amino acids: CASRQTHSNQPQHF. V usage is TRBV2 and J usage is TRBJ1-5, with D unclear. CDR3 length equals 14 residues. Trimming pared 6 bases from V and 0 bases from J, leaving 9 bases between. Germline V gene lookup returns CDR1 SNHLY and CDR2 FYNNEI.

CDR3 nucleotide sequence: TGCGCCAGCAGCTTGATCAGGGGCCTGAACACCGGGGAGCTGTTTTTT. Amino acids: CASSLIRGLNTGELFF. The chain is built from TRBV5-1 and TRBJ2-2; possible D gene TRBD1, 6 bases. The CDR3 loop spans 16 amino acids. Germline V gene data show CDR1 as SGHRS and CDR2 as YFSETQ. Between the trimmed V and J ends, which lost 1 base and 1 base, there was a span of 11 bases.

J is TRBJ1-2 and V is TRBV20-1; tentatively, D is TRBD1 (5 bases). Per the germline V gene, CDR1 is DFQATT and CDR2 is SNEGSKA (reference sequence). The CDR3 length is 9 residues. V lost 7 bases, J lost 7 bases, and 7 bases lay in between. CDR3 region: CSVQAGYTF. Here the CDR3 DNA reads TGCAGTGTACAGGCTGGCTACACCTTC.

The chain couples TRBV4-1 to TRBJ2-5; D unclear. Germline loops: CDR1 MGHRA, CDR2 YSYEKL. CDR3 length: 15 amino acids. V was shortened by 1 base and J by 3 bases, with 12 bases between the two germline ends. CDR3 residues: CASSQAAYREETQYF. CDR3 DNA sequence: TGCGCCAGCAGCCAAGCGGCTTATCGGGAAGAGACCCAGTACTTC.

The gene calls are TRBV5-1 and TRBJ1-2; 8 bases agree with TRBD1. With V trimmed by 2 bases and J by 6 bases, 6 bases remained unmatched. The CDR3 covers 14 residues. Germline values: CDR1 SGHRS, CDR2 YFSETQ. CDR3 DNA: TGCGCCAGCAGCTTCGGACAGGGAGTGGATGGCTACACCTTC. Its translation: CASSFGQGVDGYTF.

This chain links TRBV7-6 with TRBJ2-7; D uncertain. Deletions cut 0 bases from V and 7 bases from J, with 10 bases between. The CDR3 length is 13 residues. Germline V gene lookup returns CDR1 SGHVS and CDR2 FNYEAQ. The CDR3 sequence: CASSLAVEYEQYF. The CDR3 DNA is TGTGCCAGCAGCTTAGCAGTAGAGTATGAGCAGTACTTC.